This note documents a single T cell receptor beta chain sequence. What it recognizes is unknown. A much larger clonotype is one base distant, so this may be a read error. This CDR3 region has 15 residues. Trimming cost V 10 bases and J 3 bases, with 21 bases left between them. Germline lookup yields CDR1 MNHEY and CDR2 SVGAGI. With 500 to 650 ng total RNA as template and a constant-region primer, TCR beta cDNA was made. It was through three nested multiplex PCR rounds of slightly modified ARM-PCR that TCR beta libraries arose. Both of the initial two PCR rounds ran for around 9 cycles and employed TRBV1-TRBV30 forward primers alongside a C-beta reverse primer. TCRdb re-called the multiplex PCR reads through MiXCR, storing one row per CDR3 protein. The sample consists of 320,000 or so distinct CDR3 sequences, 65% of them appearing once. The sample belongs to a study of tumor-infiltrating lymphocytes in primary liver carcinoma.

Study results and limitations: The use of bulk unsorted samples meant that CD4+ and CD8+ repertoires were not compared. Tumor top-250-clone fractions significantly exceeded those of blood (p = 0.039).

The study extracted blood RNA from unsorted whole blood and also extracted germline DNA. Sequencing input: peripheral blood. This chain links TRBV6-5 with TRBJ1-2; the D gene is possibly TRBD1 (5 bases). The clonotype was recovered from a man aged 35-49 years with primary liver carcinoma and hepatitis B virus infection. The CDR3 nucleotides read TGTGCCAACAGGTCTACCTCGGCCCTTTACTATGGCTACACCTTC. Amino acid sequence: CANRSTSALYYGYTF.